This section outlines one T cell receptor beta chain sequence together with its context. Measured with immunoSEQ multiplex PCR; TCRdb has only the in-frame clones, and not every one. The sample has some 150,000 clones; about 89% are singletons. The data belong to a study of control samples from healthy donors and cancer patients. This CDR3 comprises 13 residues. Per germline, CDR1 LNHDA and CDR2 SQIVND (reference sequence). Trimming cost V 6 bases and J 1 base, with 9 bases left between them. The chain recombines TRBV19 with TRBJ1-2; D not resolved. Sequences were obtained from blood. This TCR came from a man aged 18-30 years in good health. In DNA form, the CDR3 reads TGTGCCAGTAGGCAGACGGTTAACTATGGCTACACCTTC. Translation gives CASRQTVNYGYTF.